This T cell receptor beta chain was sequenced in a study of cytomegalovirus exposure and HLA in healthy donors (dated by TCRdb to about 2017). About the full investigation: In an earlier analysis of approximately 500 of the donors, less than 350 Gb of sequence data and just under 120 million unique TCR beta sequences from roughly 180 million T cells were reported. An early release covering roughly 640 HLA-typed donors comprised about 290 gigabases of sequencing data and 85 million or so unique TCR sequences. Of the roughly 400 genotyped donors, about 84% fell in the genetic ancestry cluster associated with self-reported Caucasian donors. The study aimed to test whether signatures of past pathogen exposure could be identified by cataloging public T cell receptors. The T cell repertoires of around 730 subjects were profiled by immunosequencing and related to cytomegalovirus serostatus. Besides the first cohort of some 670 subjects, a separate validation cohort made up of roughly 120 different subjects was used. To predict cytomegalovirus infection status, the study brought together high-throughput TCR immunosequencing, statistical association of individual TCRs with disease status, and machine learning. In a later analysis, previously published TCR beta repertoires from 666 donors were re-analyzed and high-resolution HLA genotyping was added so that TCR occurrence patterns could be studied. Rather than drawing on any new phenotypic data, the later analysis identified candidate immune exposures from TCR beta sequences and the way those sequences occurred across donors. In an earlier analysis of 587 of the donors, high-throughput TCR beta sequencing was used to judge whether each TCR beta V gene segment behaved as functional or pseudogenic. Donor age, sex, ethnicity and CMV serostatus were collected together with the repertoire data. A later genetic analysis used genome-wide SNP genotypes for about 60% of the roughly 670 donors, treating that subset as a discovery cohort. All discovery cohort repertoires had been generated on a single sequencing platform. Both class I and class II loci were covered by HLA typing, at four-digit resolution. The number of typed donors differed by locus: roughly 629-640 for A, B, C, DRB1 and DQB1; 522 for DQA1; 600 to 610 for DPA1; and 450 to 480 for DPB1. Roughly five DR-DQ haplotypes were treated as single units for association and clustering because of strong linkage in the cohort. Among a few hundred genotyped donors of the cohort, an average of about 240,000 unique TCR beta nucleotide sequences were sequenced per donor, about a sixth of them non-productive. The paper as a whole reports these results and caveats: A cluster of highly shared sequence variants was judged likely to represent a technical artifact of the sequencing pipeline. A later analysis found that HLA-associated TCR beta chains were more clonally expanded and had lower generation probabilities than equally common non-associated chains. The authors suggested that the approach could potentially be generalized to other disease states and immunological phenotypes. An earlier analysis of some 590 of the donors showed that most TCR beta V segments appeared in productive rearrangements either about 87% or about 30% of the time, which broadly matched IMGT annotations. In vitro tests confirmed that three of the cytomegalovirus-associated TCR beta chains recognize cytomegalovirus antigens. Immune exposure information for the cohort was limited to CMV serostatus. The 87-base-pair reads could not distinguish some IMGT-functional V segments, including TRBV6-2 and TRBV6-3, so those segments were excluded. Correlated functional status among segregating V segments might reflect linkage disequilibrium, but an unknown experimental factor could not be ruled out. The classifier was reported to diagnose cytomegalovirus status with high specificity and sensitivity in both the original cohort and the validation cohort. According to a later analysis, parvovirus B19, influenza, CMV and Epstein-Barr virus appeared linked to several top co-occurrence clusters. A later genetic analysis reported fewer N-insertions in productive TCRs among donors in an Asian-associated ancestry cluster than the approximately 670-donor mean. Strong co-occurrence of HLA alleles, especially DR and DQ, made assigning TCR associations to individual alleles difficult. A further reported finding was that TCR beta sequences accurately predicted the HLA-A and HLA-B alleles for most subjects in the first cohort. The study gave a list of around 170 TCR beta chains associated with cytomegalovirus. While some public TCRs were present in many individuals, most TCR sequences turned up only very rarely across donors. Seventeen rarely observed V segments, including chromosome 9 orphons, were excluded from the earlier analysis of almost 600 of the donors because counts were too low. In a later analysis, most CMV-associated TCR beta chains were found to appear HLA-restricted, with HLA associations seemingly driven largely by CMV exposure. V-gene and J-gene trimming of TCR beta chains was associated with a missense DCLRE1C variant in a later genetic analysis, and the association was replicated in an independent cohort. Because HLA typing was unavailable for some donors at each locus, only the typed subset was used in association tests. This cohort had only TCR beta chains sequenced, and the lack of alpha or paired-chain data limited which features could be detected. At a false discovery rate of 0.05, a later analysis linked about 17,000 TCR beta sequences to specific HLA alleles. A later analysis found that TCR association rates varied across HLA loci, with DRB1 alleles showing the most associated TCRs and HLA-C alleles the fewest. Sequencing depth was assumed to be roughly uniform across donors in the presence/absence analyses, though that assumption may not hold.

The cohort was made up of about 670 healthy bone marrow donors. Cohort members were all nominally healthy when sampled, although unrecorded immune exposures were likely present. The donor tested CMV seropositive, placing the donor among the approximately 290 seropositive members of the cohort. A peripheral blood sample was collected from each donor, and TCR beta sequencing was performed on peripheral blood mononuclear cells. Genomic DNA was extracted from the blood cell samples with the Qiagen DNeasy Blood Extraction Kit. The library relied on the immunoSEQ multiplex PCR assay. For the multiplex PCR, a mixture combining 60 forward primers for TCR Vbeta segments and 13 reverse primers for TCR Jbeta segments was used. The CDR3 region of rearranged TCR beta genes was amplified from genomic DNA by a multiplex PCR assay. On the Illumina HiSeq System, the amplified TCR beta libraries were sequenced as 87-base-pair reads. As for the original processing: Across the roughly 640 repertoires, a later analysis counted around 80 million unique TCR beta chains, 8.5 million to 12 million of which were shared by at least two donors. To remove PCR and sequencing errors, raw reads were error-corrected and collapsed into unique sequences using a nearest-neighbor algorithm that merged closely related sequences. CDR3 sequences were aligned to IMGT reference sequences to assign V, D and J gene segments. For a sequence to be retained, at least a six-nucleotide match to both a V gene segment and a J gene segment was required. A rearrangement was called productive if the CDR3 had no stop codons and remained in frame with V and J, and every other rearrangement was called non-productive. CDR3 was defined according to IMGT convention as the region running from the second conserved V-encoded cysteine to the conserved J-encoded phenylalanine. In an earlier analysis of just under 600 of the donors, sequences lacking an unambiguous match to a single V gene segment were excluded. In an earlier analysis of approximately 500 of the donors, a V segment was called functional when productive rearrangements were above 56.7%, and segregating when the standard deviation between donors exceeded 5%. A statistical classification framework was built for diagnosing cytomegalovirus status from the catalog of TCR beta chain sequences. A later analysis assigned V and J genes by comparing TCR nucleotide sequences with IMGT/GENE-DB human TR gene sequences. Using the TCRdist pipeline, a later analysis assigned CDR3 sequences along with most-parsimonious VDJ recombination scenarios. In a later analysis, each TCR beta chain was defined by its CDR3 amino acid sequence together with its V-gene family, and reads without a unique V-gene family were excluded. To address suspected cross-contamination and a sequencing artifact, a later analysis removed 592 highly shared, low-generation-probability nucleotide sequences. For each public chain, a later analysis derived a clonal expansion index from normalized ranks of inferred template counts within each repertoire. In a later analysis, generation probabilities were computed with a VDJ recombination model fitted to out-of-frame rearrangements, and the resulting probabilities were checked against IGoR. Hypergeometric tests were used in a later analysis to score TCR-TCR, TCR-HLA and TCR-CMV co-occurrence, with a repertoire-size bias correction applied to the TCR pairs. To estimate false discovery rates, a later analysis permuted the HLA or CMV assignments 20 times. In a later analysis, co-occurring TCRs were grouped using DBSCAN, with TCRdist sequence similarity added in when clustering inside HLA-allele-positive subsets. Repertoires with fewer than 30,000 or more than 120,000 public chains were left out of co-occurrence clustering, as were a handful of repertoires with anomalous nucleotide sharing. Not all clones reach the TCRdb copy of this immuneACCESS table, which keeps in-frame sequences only. Checked studies attribute under half of the gap to unresolved V genes and leave the rest unexplained. V and J calls and clone size are copied from that table; D and trimming were computed from the DNA. In this sample the table shows under 200,000 clones, 65% to 80% of which occur a single time. The top ten constitute about 2.6% of the sample.

V is cut back by 6 bases and J by 5 bases, with 3 bases in the junction unmatched. The CDR3, from cysteine to phenylalanine, totals 13 residues. The retained sequence is limited to the CDR3, 39 bases, with the frame set at the first base. The germline V gene gives CDR1 as MNHEY and CDR2 as SVGAGI. About this clone itself: This clone's antigen is unknown. No base quality values were provided; no much bigger clone lies one nucleotide off.

The sequencing sample was made of PBMCs. This receptor was obtained from a woman aged 35 to 49 in good health and CMV-seropositive. The V gene is TRBV6-5 and the J gene is TRBJ1-5, and 8 junction bases match TRBD1. The nucleotide sequence is TGTGCCAGCAGCGGGACAGGCGATCAGCCCCAGCATTTT. Its protein reads: CASSGTGDQPQHF.